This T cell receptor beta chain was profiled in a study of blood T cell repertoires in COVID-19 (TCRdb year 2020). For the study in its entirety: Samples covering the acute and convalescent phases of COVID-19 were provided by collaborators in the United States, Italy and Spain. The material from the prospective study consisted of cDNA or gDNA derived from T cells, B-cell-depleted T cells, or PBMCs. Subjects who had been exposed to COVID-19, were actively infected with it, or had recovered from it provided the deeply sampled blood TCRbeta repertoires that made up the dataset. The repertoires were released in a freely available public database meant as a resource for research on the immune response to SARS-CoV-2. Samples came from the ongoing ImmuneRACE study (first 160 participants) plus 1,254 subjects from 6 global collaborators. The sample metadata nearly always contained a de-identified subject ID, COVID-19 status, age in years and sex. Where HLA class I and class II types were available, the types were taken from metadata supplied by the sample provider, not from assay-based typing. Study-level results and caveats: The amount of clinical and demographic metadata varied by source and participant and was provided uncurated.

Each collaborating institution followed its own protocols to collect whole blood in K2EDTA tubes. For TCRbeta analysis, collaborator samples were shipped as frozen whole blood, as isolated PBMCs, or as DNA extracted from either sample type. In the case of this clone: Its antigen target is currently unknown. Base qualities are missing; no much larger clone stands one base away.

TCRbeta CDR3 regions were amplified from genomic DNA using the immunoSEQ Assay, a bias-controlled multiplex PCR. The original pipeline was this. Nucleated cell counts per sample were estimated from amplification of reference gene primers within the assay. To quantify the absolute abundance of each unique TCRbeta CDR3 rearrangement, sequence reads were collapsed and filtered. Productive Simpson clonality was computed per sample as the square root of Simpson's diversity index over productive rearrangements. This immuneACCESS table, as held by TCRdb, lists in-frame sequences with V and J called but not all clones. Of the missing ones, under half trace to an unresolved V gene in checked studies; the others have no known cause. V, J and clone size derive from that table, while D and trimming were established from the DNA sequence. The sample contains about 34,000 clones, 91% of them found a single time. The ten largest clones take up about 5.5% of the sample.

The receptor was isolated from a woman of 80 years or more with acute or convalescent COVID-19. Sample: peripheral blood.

Here the CDR3 is given as CAVGGQGIGGELFF. The nucleotide sequence reads as follows: TGTGCCGTCGGAGGACAGGGGATAGGAGGGGAGCTGTTTTTT. The chain is assembled from TRBV24-1 and TRBJ2-2, with 9 junctional bases fitting TRBD1. The CDR3 covers 14 residues, taking in both the cysteine and the phenylalanine. The DNA shown is the 42-base CDR3, in frame from base 1. According to the germline V gene, CDR1 reads KGHDR and CDR2 reads SFDVKD. Compared with germline, V lacks 12 bases and J lacks 8 bases; bases without a gene match: 12.